Listed here is a single T cell receptor beta chain. A much larger clone differs by one base, so this may be a read error. Semi-nested PCR with Nested Universal Primer A followed constant-region reverse priming of full-length variable regions. TCRdb used MiXCR to reprocess the 5' RACE reads, holding one entry per CDR3 protein. The repertoire holds about 57,000 distinct CDR3 sequences, with roughly 25% as singletons. There are 15 residues in the CDR3. Per the germline V gene, CDR1 is SGHTA and CDR2 is FQGNSA. Treg sorting used a CD4+CD25+CD127-/low gate. This chain links TRBV7-2 with TRBJ1-5; no reliable D call. The specimen sequenced was tumor-infiltrating Tregs sorted from the breast tumor. The sequence came from a female donor with breast cancer. The CDR3 reads CAGSLGSQMNQPQHF. CDR3 bases: TGTGCCGGCAGCTTAGGGTCACAGATGAATCAGCCCCAGCATTTT.